Listed below are T cell receptor beta chains from one sample, sequenced in a study of T cell repertoires in cytomegalovirus infection. TCRdb itself ran the reads through MiXCR, one entry per CDR3 protein. The profile shows hundreds of thousands of distinct CDR3 sequences, 24% of them singletons. The sample comprised CD8+ T cells from PBMCs. These TCRs come from a human donor in good health (CMV status not recorded). Some clones in this sample may be carry-over from other donors' samples. The conserved cysteine and the conserved F or W are not part of the CDR3 here.

v_gene	j_gene	CDR3aa
TRBV5-6	TRBJ1-4	ASSLGTGSKELF
TRBV12-5	TRBJ2-2	ASGLVLGQRDQNTGELF
TRBV7-3	TRBJ2-1	ASSLFSGGSYNEQF
TRBV27	TRBJ2-1	ASSFGTGGLAEQF
TRBV12-3/TRBV12-4	TRBJ1-1	ASSFYVGGMGSLGDTEAF
TRBV28	TRBJ1-2	ASSLMPNLDRGGYT
TRBV6-6	TRBJ1-1	ASSYSVGPPLAEAF
TRBV2	TRBJ1-2	ASSETGRYGYT
TRBV7-6	TRBJ2-1	ASSLEDRVYDEQF
TRBV6-5	TRBJ2-2	ASSYFPTGELF
TRBV20-1	TRBJ1-1	SARDMMFWQGVNTEAF
TRBV14	TRBJ2-7	ASSPSPLAGGPYYEQY
TRBV2	TRBJ2-1	ASREDSGVKNEQF
TRBV7-9	TRBJ1-2	ASSPKRTMAWSGGYT
TRBV7-8	TRBJ2-3	ASFGLAGGPSTDTQY
TRBV18	TRBJ1-1	ASSPGQGQSTEAF
TRBV7-2	TRBJ2-3	ASSPRGGGDTQY
TRBV7-7	TRBJ2-3	ASSLGASRTDTQY
TRBV7-8	TRBJ1-1	ASSLYRVNTEAF
TRBV18	TRBJ2-5	ASSHRRYQETQY
TRBV25-1	TRBJ1-3	ASSAQGRVGNTIY
TRBV29-1	TRBJ2-2	SATQGAVSGELF
TRBV7-9	TRBJ2-1	ASSLGQGRSNEQF
TRBV29-1	TRBJ2-5	SVWDLGETQY
TRBV6-2/TRBV6-3	TRBJ1-1	ASMWTLSTEAF
TRBV7-2	TRBJ1-4	ASSLNRGANEKLF
TRBV6-1	TRBJ1-1	ASSPGQGALGNTEAF
TRBV10-2	TRBJ2-1	ASSPGTSGGASDEQF
TRBV7-9	TRBJ2-7	ASSSIQGAPHEQY
TRBV7-2	TRBJ2-1	ASSLLAGIYNEQF
TRBV12-3/TRBV12-4	TRBJ1-4	ATRKFNEKLF
TRBV7-9	TRBJ1-2	ASSLGWSGPDGYT
TRBV6-6	TRBJ2-7	ASSSRDRGTGEQY
TRBV27	TRBJ2-1	ASSYPGTGAGNEQF
TRBV5-1	TRBJ1-1	ASSFETGGTEAF
TRBV20-1	TRBJ2-5	SARAQGGGPQY
TRBV6-5	TRBJ1-3	ASSYHHTGVSGNTIY
TRBV20-1	TRBJ1-1	SAEQGRNTEAF
TRBV7-9	TRBJ1-1	ASSLDEAF
TRBV25-1	TRBJ2-5	ASTSTGDEAQY
TRBV9	TRBJ2-1	ASSVEGSGGPDEQF
TRBV29-1	TRBJ2-1	SVEEGGNTYNEQF